This T cell receptor beta chain was profiled in a study of blood T cell repertoires in COVID-19 (dated by TCRdb to 2020 to 2021). Some background on the complete study: Samples from collaborators originated in the United States, Italy and Spain and spanned both the acute and convalescent phases of COVID-19. The prospective study material was composed of cDNA or gDNA derived from T cells, B-cell-depleted T cells, or PBMCs. A de-identified subject ID, COVID-19 status, age in years and sex were almost always included in the sample metadata. Where available, HLA class I and class II types were taken from metadata supplied by the sample provider and were not determined by assay-based typing. The dataset comprised deeply sampled blood TCRbeta repertoires from subjects exposed to, actively infected with, or recovered from COVID-19. The repertoires were released in a freely available public database intended as a resource for research on the immune response to SARS-CoV-2. Samples came from the ongoing ImmuneRACE study (first 160 participants) plus 1,254 subjects from 6 global collaborators.

Worth noting for this clone: What antigen it recognizes has not been identified. Base qualities are not recorded, but no much larger clone differs from it by a single base.

TCRbeta CDR3 regions were amplified from genomic DNA by means of the immunoSEQ Assay, a bias-controlled multiplex PCR. In the paper's pipeline: Nucleated cell counts per sample were estimated from amplification of reference gene primers within the assay. To quantify the absolute abundance of each unique TCRbeta CDR3 rearrangement, sequence reads were collapsed and filtered. Productive Simpson clonality was computed per sample as the square root of Simpson's diversity index over productive rearrangements. The clones in this table, taken by TCRdb from immuneACCESS, are in-frame only. Not every clone is retained; where verified, under half of the shortfall comes from an unresolved V gene, and the cause of the rest is unknown. For V, J and clone size, that table is used; D and trimming come from the DNA. The sample table lists a few hundred thousand clones, 86% of them with a count of one. Approximately 4.6% of the sample goes to the ten largest clones.

The CDR3 has 14 amino acids, counting the end cysteine and phenylalanine. Only CDR3 DNA remains: 42 bases, in frame from the first base. CDR1 is given as MNHEY and CDR2 as SVGAGI, both from the germline V gene. Between the V and J ends, shortened by 0 bases and 5 bases respectively, the junction contains 10 bases. Enrolling through a virtual design, the prospective study's participants ranged in age from roughly 18 to 90 years and lived across 20 to 25 United States geographic areas. In the prospective study, cohorts were assigned on the basis of participant-reported clinical history obtained from a screening survey and a study questionnaire. Mobile phlebotomists in the prospective study collected whole blood, serum and a nasopharyngeal or oropharyngeal swab from every participant. Prospective study participants could optionally give additional blood draws and questionnaires over a roughly two-month period. Before DNA extraction, prospective study blood samples were shipped either frozen or at room temperature.

The paper as a whole reports these results and caveats: The quantity of clinical and demographic metadata differed by source and by participant and was supplied without curation.

The chain couples TRBV6-5 to TRBJ2-5, with TRBD1 as a weak D call on 6 bases. The sequenced material came from PBMCs or T cells enriched from blood (not recorded which). This TCR derives from a woman aged 40 to 55 with acute COVID-19. The CDR3 has the sequence CASSYSGTPETQYF. The DNA sequence is given as TGTGCCAGCAGTTACTCCGGGACACCGGAGACCCAGTACTTC.